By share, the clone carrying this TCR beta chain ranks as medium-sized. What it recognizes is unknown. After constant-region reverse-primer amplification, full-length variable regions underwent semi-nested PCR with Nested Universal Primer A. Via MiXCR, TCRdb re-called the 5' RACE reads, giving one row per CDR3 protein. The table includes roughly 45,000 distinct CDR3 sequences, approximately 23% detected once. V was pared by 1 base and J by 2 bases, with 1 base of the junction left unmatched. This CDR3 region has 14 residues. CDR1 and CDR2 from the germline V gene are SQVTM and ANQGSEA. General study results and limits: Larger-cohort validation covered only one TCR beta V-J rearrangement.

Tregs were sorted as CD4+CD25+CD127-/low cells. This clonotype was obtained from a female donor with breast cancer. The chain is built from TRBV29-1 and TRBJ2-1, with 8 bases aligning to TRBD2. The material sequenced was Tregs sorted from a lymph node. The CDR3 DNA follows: TGCAGCGTTGAAGGGCGGGGGGCCTACAATGAGCAGTTCTTC. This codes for CSVEGRGAYNEQFF.